The next 20 T cell receptor beta chains were all read from a single sample in a study of cytomegalovirus exposure and HLA in healthy donors. The PCR employed 60 Vbeta primers together with 13 Jbeta primers. TCRdb's copy holds only in-frame clones and misses some; the assay was immunoSEQ multiplex PCR. The sample lists 150,000 to 200,000 clones, roughly 70% occurring once. The sample was PBMCs. These receptors all stem from a girl aged 5 to 17 in good health and CMV-seronegative.

V is TRBV11-2 and J is TRBJ2-1, with no clear D. Per germline, CDR1 SGHAT and CDR2 FQNNGV. V lost 4 bases and J 6 bases, leaving 4 bases between the germline ends. The CDR3 extends over 11 amino acids. The CDR3 DNA sequence: TGTGCCAGCAGCTCTATCAATGAGCAGTTCTTC. This gives the protein CASSSINEQFF.

V and J are TRBV5-4 and TRBJ1-1, with TRBD1 matching over 7 bases. Germline values: CDR1 SGHNT, CDR2 YYREEE (reference sequence). This CDR3 is built from 14 residues. With 4 bases clipped from V and 4 bases from J, the junction kept 7 bases outside the gene matches. The CDR3 region has the DNA TGTGCCAGCAGCCAACCGGGACAGAGCACTGAAGCTTTCTTT. Residues: CASSQPGQSTEAFF.

The V call is TRBV7-3, the J call TRBJ2-7; TRBD2 matches 7 bases. V trimming: 1 base; J trimming: 3 bases; junction bases outside the gene matches: 6. This CDR3 comprises 15 residues. The germline CDR1 and CDR2 sequences are SGHTA and FQGTGA. The CDR3: CASSLRGGGVYEQYF. CDR3 coding DNA: TGTGCCAGCAGCTTAAGAGGCGGGGGAGTCTACGAGCAGTACTTC.

The rearrangement links TRBV19 to TRBJ1-2; tentative D call: TRBD1 (6 bases). This CDR3 has 14 residues. Trimming cost V 6 bases and J 8 bases, with 19 bases left between them. In germline, CDR1 is LNHDA, CDR2 SQIVND (reference sequence). CDR3 in DNA: TGTGCCAGTAGAATGGACAGTTCAGTGGAAGGCTACACCTTC. Protein: CASRMDSSVEGYTF. The complete variable domain, with remaining parts taken from reference TRBV19 and TRBJ1-2, reads DGGITQSPKYLFRKEGQNVTLSCEQNLNHDAMYWYRQDPGQGLRLIYYSQIVNDFQKGDIAEGYSVSREKKESFPLTVTSAQKNPTAFYLCASRMDSSVEGYTFGSGTRLTVV.

V gene TRBV13 combines with J gene TRBJ2-1; 12 positions match TRBD2. The V segment lost 4 bases and the J segment 5 bases; nucleotides outside the gene matches: 15. The CDR3 is 19 residues long. Germline lookup yields CDR1 PRHDT and CDR2 FYEKMQ (reference sequence). The CDR3 here is CASSSPALAGGRRDNEQFF. DNA of the CDR3: TGTGCCAGCAGCTCCCCGGCACTAGCGGGGGGCCGACGAGACAATGAGCAGTTCTTC.

J is TRBJ1-3 and V is TRBV7-2, with unresolved D. Germline assignment: CDR1 SGHTA and CDR2 FQGNSA. The CDR3 is made up of 15 amino acids. V lost 6 bases to trimming and J lost 0 bases, with 12 bases between them. As DNA, the CDR3 is TGTGCCAGCAGTCTAGCCTTTTCCTCTGGAAACACCATATATTTT. This sequence encodes CASSLAFSSGNTIYF.

This clone was seen more than once but under ten times. V is TRBV7-9 and J is TRBJ2-2; D is perhaps TRBD1 (5 bases). Per the germline V gene, CDR1 is SEHNR and CDR2 is FQNEAQ (reference sequence). The CDR3 is 14 residues long. The V and J ends lost 7 bases and 1 base respectively, with 10 bases between them. The CDR3 spells CASILDRNTGELFF. The CDR3 DNA sequence: TGTGCCAGCATCCTAGACAGGAACACCGGGGAGCTGTTTTTT.

CDR3 in amino acids: CASQPTGVNTEAFF. DNA for the CDR3: TGTGCCAGTCAACCGACAGGGGTGAACACTGAAGCTTTCTTT. The V and J genes are TRBV19 and TRBJ1-1; 8 bases line up with TRBD1. Germline-derived CDR1 and CDR2 are LNHDA and SQIVND (reference sequence). The CDR3 has 14 residues. The J segment lost 0 bases and the V segment lost 8 bases, leaving 5 bases of the junction unmatched.

The J gene is TRBJ2-5, the V gene TRBV5-1; 8 nucleotides agree with TRBD1. J gave up 5 bases and V 1 base, and 7 bases lay outside the gene matches. There are 15 residues in the CDR3. The V gene's germline CDR1 is SGHRS and CDR2 YFSETQ. CDR3 bases: TGCGCCAGCAGCTTGATCCCAGGGGGCGCGGAGACCCAGTACTTC. This gives the protein CASSLIPGGAETQYF.

The chain links TRBV11-2 to TRBJ1-2; D is unclear. Trimming took off 5 bases at V and 6 bases at J, with 10 bases between the two ends. Germline CDR1 is SGHAT and CDR2 is FQNNGV. CDR3 size: 12 residues. The CDR3 reads CASSRLSNGYTF. The DNA of the CDR3 is TGTGCCAGCAGCCGACTAAGCAATGGCTACACCTTC.

This clone was observed a single time. The chain carries TRBV19 and TRBJ2-5, with D possibly matching TRBD1 (5 bases). Between the trimmed V and J ends, which lost 3 bases and 4 bases, there was a span of 15 bases. The CDR3 extends over 15 amino acids. CDR1 LNHDA and CDR2 SQIVND come from the germline V gene (reference sequence). The DNA of the CDR3 is TGTGCCAGTAGTATCTCAGGGATGGGAACAGAGACCCAGTACTTC. Protein: CASSISGMGTETQYF.

This chain connects TRBV10-3 to TRBJ1-6; 8 bases fit TRBD1. CDR3 size: 15 residues. With V trimmed by 6 bases and J by 13 bases, 14 bases remained unmatched. CDR1 is ENHRY and CDR2 is SYGVKD in the germline V gene. The CDR3 DNA is TGTGCCATCAGGAATGACAGGGGACCCGTTTCGCCCCTCCACTTT. This sequence encodes CAIRNDRGPVSPLHF.

Only a few counts were recorded for this clone. The rearrangement links TRBV14 to TRBJ1-2, with D possibly matching TRBD1 (5 bases). Germline-derived CDR1 and CDR2 are SGHDN and FVKESK. The CDR3 spans 14 residues. Trimming stripped 0 bases from V and 8 bases from J, with 13 bases between. The CDR3 region is CASSQDQGSTGYTF. CDR3 nucleotides: TGTGCCAGCAGCCAAGATCAGGGCAGCACGGGCTACACCTTC. Full variable domain (outside the CDR3, taken from reference TRBV14 and TRBJ1-2): EAGVTQFPSHSVIEKGQTVTLRCDPISGHDNLYWYRRVMGKEIKFLLHFVKESKQDESGMPNNRFLAERTGGTYSTLKVQPAELEDSGVYFCASSQDQGSTGYTFGSGTRLTVV.

The V gene is TRBV9, the J gene TRBJ2-3; 10 positions agree with TRBD2. Unmatched junction bases numbered 14, after V lost 4 bases and J lost 3 bases. The CDR3 has 18 residues. Germline-derived CDR1 and CDR2 are SGDLS and YYNGEE. As DNA, the CDR3 is TGTGCCAGCAGCCCGGCCGTGAAGCGGGGGGGCCATACAGATACGCAGTATTTT. It specifies CASSPAVKRGGHTDTQYF.

In this sample, this clone turned up a few times. The rearrangement joins TRBV5-6 to TRBJ1-6; 7 nucleotides align to TRBD1. This CDR3 contains 15 residues. Germline trimming cut 0 bases from V and 5 bases from J; bases unmatched to any gene: 2. Germline CDR1 reads SGHDT; CDR2 reads YYEEEE. Here the CDR3 reads CASSLGQGNNSPLHF. The CDR3 DNA is TGTGCCAGCAGCTTGGGACAGGGTAATAATTCACCCCTCCACTTT.

J is TRBJ2-5 and V is TRBV11-3, with 10 bases identical to TRBD2. The length of the CDR3 is 14 residues. Germline V gives CDR1 SGHNT, CDR2 YENEEA. Trimming removed 5 bases from V and 4 bases from J; junction bases left unmatched: 4. The CDR3 region has the DNA TGTGCCAGCAGCGCAAGCGGGGGGGCAGAGACCCAGTACTTC. It codes for CASSASGGAETQYF.

This clone was observed a few times. The V and J genes are TRBV7-2 and TRBJ2-1, with 8 bases fitting TRBD2. The germline gives CDR1 SGHTA, CDR2 FQGNSA. J gave up 7 bases and V 5 bases, and 10 bases lay outside the gene matches. This CDR3 spans 15 amino acids. The chain's CDR3 is CASSLRGGPLNEQFF. As DNA, the CDR3 is TGTGCCAGCAGCCTCCGGGGGGGCCCCTTGAATGAGCAGTTCTTC. The full variable domain, rest sourced from reference TRBV7-2 and TRBJ2-1, is GAGVSQSPSNKVTEKGKDVELRCDPISGHTALYWYRQSLGQGLEFLIYFQGNSAPDKSGLPSDRFSAERTGGSVSTLTIQRTQQEDSAVYLCASSLRGGPLNEQFFGPGTRLTVL.

The chain carries TRBV9 and TRBJ2-1; D not certain. The V end was cut by 4 bases, the J end by 6 bases, with 5 bases between. This CDR3 has 11 amino acids. From germline, CDR1 is SGDLS and CDR2 YYNGEE. CDR3 sequence reads: CASSFSNEQFF. The CDR3, as DNA: TGTGCCAGCAGCTTTAGCAATGAGCAGTTCTTC.

DNA of the CDR3: TGCGCCAGCAGCTTGGAGGTCGGAGGATATGGCTACACCTTC. Amino acid sequence: CASSLEVGGYGYTF. The rearrangement joins TRBV5-1 to TRBJ1-2; D unclear. The CDR3 loop spans 14 amino acids. Per germline, CDR1 SGHRS and CDR2 YFSETQ. V was shortened by 0 bases and J by 5 bases, with 11 bases between the two germline ends.

The gene calls are TRBV6-5 and TRBJ1-1, with a weak D call TRBD1 (6 bases). Germline V gene data show CDR1 as MNHEY and CDR2 as SVGAGI. CDR3 size: 15 residues. Between the trimmed V and J ends, which lost 8 bases and 3 bases, there was a span of 19 bases. The CDR3 region is CASYTGTTTHTEAFF. The CDR3 DNA sequence: TGTGCCAGCTACACCGGGACAACAACCCACACTGAAGCTTTCTTT.